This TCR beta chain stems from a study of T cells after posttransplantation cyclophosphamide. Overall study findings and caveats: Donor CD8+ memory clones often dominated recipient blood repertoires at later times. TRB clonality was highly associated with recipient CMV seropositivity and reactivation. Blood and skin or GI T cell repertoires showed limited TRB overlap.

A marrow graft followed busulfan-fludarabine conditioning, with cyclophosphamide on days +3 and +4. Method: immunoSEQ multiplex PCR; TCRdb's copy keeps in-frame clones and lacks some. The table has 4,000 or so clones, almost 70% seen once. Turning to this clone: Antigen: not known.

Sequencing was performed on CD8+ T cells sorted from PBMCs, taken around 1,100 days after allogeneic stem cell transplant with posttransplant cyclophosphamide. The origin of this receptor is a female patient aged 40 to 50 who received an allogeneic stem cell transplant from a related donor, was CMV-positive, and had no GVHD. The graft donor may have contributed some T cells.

The CDR3 DNA sequence: TGTGCCAGCAGTTATTACGAGCAGTACTTC. As protein: CASSYYEQYF. J is TRBJ2-7 and V is TRBV13; D is ambiguous. Trimming removed 6 bases from V and 4 bases from J, with 4 bases in between. The CDR3 has 10 residues. The germline V gene has CDR1 PRHDT and CDR2 FYEKMQ (reference sequence).